This T cell receptor beta chain derives from a study of identical twins. General study points: Excess sharing between twins was weaker in beta out-of-frame sequences.

Comment on this clonotype: Its cognate antigen is unknown.

TCRdb called the 5' RACE reads again in MiXCR, with one record for every CDR3 protein. The data show about 690,000 distinct CDR3 sequences, approximately 6.1% seen once. The CDR3 is 18 amino acids. Germline CDR1 and CDR2: DFQATT and SNEGSKA (reference sequence). Unmatched junction bases numbered 20, after V lost 3 bases and J lost 6 bases. The sequence was obtained from a young man in good health. The rearrangement links TRBV20-1 to TRBJ2-1; 7 nucleotides line up with TRBD1. Sequencing used naive T cells sorted from blood. The CDR3 loop reads CSARRSDDPFRGSNEQFF. The CDR3, as DNA: TGCAGTGCTAGGAGATCCGACGATCCCTTCAGGGGGAGCAATGAGCAGTTCTTC.